This is a list of T cell receptor beta chains from one sample in a study of patients and donors after allogeneic stem cell transplantation. TCRdb ran MiXCR on the RT-PCR reads and lists one entry per CDR3 protein. The profile covers roughly 150,000 distinct CDR3 sequences, with 20% to 25% appearing a single time and 20% to 30% taken by the ten largest. The sequenced sample consisted of blood, either unsorted or a sorted T cell fraction (not recorded which). The receptors derive from a human donor who was either an allogeneic HSCT recipient or a stem cell or donor lymphocyte infusion donor (not recorded which). It is not recorded whose cells these are; they may come from a transplant donor. Each CDR3 is given with its conserved first and last residue. A D gene is named only where the DNA matches it firmly. Expanded clones are given a class, and other clones once, few, many or no size at all.

j_call	d_call	v_call	clone_size	cdr3_aa	cdr3_nt
TRBJ2-7	TRBD2	TRBV20-1	.	CSATNLEAGVREQYF	TGCAGTGCTACAAATCTGGAAGCGGGAGTGCGCGAGCAGTACTTC
TRBJ2-1	TRBD1	TRBV5-1	few	CASSLTGDTEQFF	TGCGCCAGCAGCTTGACAGGGGACACTGAGCAGTTCTTC
TRBJ2-1	.	TRBV5-1	.	CASSPPAGPGNEQFF	TGCGCCAGCAGCCCTCCGGCAGGGCCGGGCAATGAGCAGTTCTTC
TRBJ1-3	.	TRBV12-3/TRBV12-4	.	CASSNYHRVSGNTIYF	TGTGCCAGCTCGAACTACCACAGAGTCTCTGGAAACACCATATATTTT
TRBJ2-5	TRBD1	TRBV6-5	.	CASSHRGRVGLRETQYF	TGTGCCAGCAGTCACAGGGGCAGGGTGGGGTTACGAGAGACCCAGTACTTC
TRBJ1-1	.	TRBV27	many	CASSFRIRHEAGYTEAFF	TGTGCCAGCAGTTTTCGAATACGTCACGAGGCGGGTTACACTGAAGCTTTCTTT
TRBJ1-5	TRBD1	TRBV15	few	CATSRFFSRDSANQPQHF	TGTGCCACCAGCAGATTCTTCTCCCGGGACAGCGCCAATCAGCCCCAGCATTTT
TRBJ1-1	.	TRBV6-5	.	CASSSLVEKAFF	TGTGCCAGCAGTTCCCTCGTCGAAAAAGCTTTCTTT
TRBJ2-7	.	TRBV5-1	.	CASSLPTPYEQYF	TGCGCCAGCAGCTTGCCCACTCCCTACGAGCAGTACTTC
TRBJ2-3	.	TRBV5-1	.	CASTPLLGLTDTQYF	TGCGCCAGCACCCCCCTACTAGGCCTAACAGATACGCAGTATTTT
TRBJ2-1	.	TRBV20-1	.	CSAGPGGFEQFF	TGCAGTGCTGGGCCTGGCGGGTTTGAGCAGTTCTTC
TRBJ1-2	.	TRBV11-2	many	CASSFLAYGYTF	TGTGCCAGCAGCTTCCTCGCCTATGGCTACACCTTC
TRBJ1-1	.	TRBV27	few	CASSLWGAAYHTEAFF	TGTGCCAGCAGTTTGTGGGGGGCCGCCTATCACACTGAAGCTTTCTTT
TRBJ2-7	TRBD2	TRBV4-3	.	CASSQALAGPYEQYF	TGCGCCAGCAGCCAAGCACTAGCGGGCCCCTACGAGCAGTACTTC
TRBJ1-1	.	TRBV7-8	.	CASRVERGGTEAFF	TGTGCCAGCCGCGTAGAGAGGGGTGGCACTGAAGCTTTCTTT
TRBJ2-1	.	TRBV7-2	.	CASSLAPGRNNEQFF	TGTGCCAGCAGCTTAGCGCCAGGGAGGAACAATGAGCAGTTCTTC
TRBJ1-1	TRBD1	TRBV20-1	.	CSATNGTGAFF	TGCAGTGCTACTAACGGGACAGGGGCTTTCTTT
TRBJ2-2	TRBD2	TRBV10-3	.	CAISESSGGAPGELFF	TGTGCCATCAGTGAGTCGAGCGGGGGGGCCCCCGGGGAGCTGTTTTTT
TRBJ2-1	.	TRBV9	.	CASSADSDNEQFF	TGTGCCAGCAGCGCGGACTCGGACAATGAGCAGTTCTTC
TRBJ2-7	.	TRBV18	.	CASSSPPDAEQYF	TGTGCCAGCTCATCCCCACCCGACGCGGAGCAGTACTTC
TRBJ1-1	.	TRBV20-1	many	CSARGQSDMNTEAFF	TGCAGTGCTCGTGGACAGTCAGACATGAACACTGAAGCTTTCTTT
TRBJ1-1	.	TRBV29-1	many	CSVDRQNTEAFF	TGCAGCGTTGACAGGCAAAACACTGAAGCTTTCTTT
TRBJ2-7	.	TRBV12-3/TRBV12-4	few	CASSLRVTYEQYF	TGTGCCAGCAGTTTGAGAGTTACCTACGAGCAGTACTTC
TRBJ1-2	.	TRBV20-1	.	CSARGQKWGIEPTNYGYTF	TGCAGTGCTAGAGGCCAAAAGTGGGGCATAGAACCTACTAACTATGGCTACACCTTC
TRBJ2-7	.	TRBV5-1	.	CASSLDGGAEQYF	TGCGCCAGCAGCTTGGACGGAGGGGCCGAGCAGTACTTC
TRBJ1-6	.	TRBV5-1	few	CASRTRINSPLHF	TGCGCCAGCAGAACCAGAATTAATTCACCCCTCCACTTT
TRBJ2-1	TRBD2	TRBV12-3/TRBV12-4	.	CASAFGTSGDYNEQFF	TGTGCCAGCGCTTTTGGGACTAGCGGGGACTACAATGAGCAGTTCTTC
TRBJ2-7	TRBD2	TRBV20-1	few	CSGTSGRNDEQYF	TGCAGTGGGACTAGCGGGAGGAACGACGAGCAGTACTTC
TRBJ1-1	TRBD1	TRBV5-1	few	CASSLGLGTGDTEAFF	TGCGCCAGCAGCTTGGGCCTTGGGACAGGGGACACTGAAGCTTTCTTT
TRBJ1-1	TRBD1	TRBV29-1	many	CSVENRYRPSTGRTEAFF	TGCAGCGTTGAAAATAGGTACCGACCATCGACAGGGCGGACTGAAGCTTTCTTT
TRBJ2-1	.	TRBV6-6	.	CASSYNPRGGDEQFF	TGTGCCAGCAGTTACAACCCCAGGGGAGGAGATGAGCAGTTCTTC
TRBJ2-1	.	TRBV3-1	few	CASSHLGAEQFF	TGTGCCAGCAGCCACCTAGGAGCTGAGCAGTTCTTC
TRBJ2-3	.	TRBV5-1	.	CASSLDTPSTDTQYF	TGCGCCAGCAGCTTGGACACACCTAGCACAGATACGCAGTATTTT
TRBJ2-7	.	TRBV5-1	.	CASSWLLWGYSYEQYF	TGCGCCAGCAGCTGGCTTCTGTGGGGTTACTCCTACGAGCAGTACTTC
TRBJ2-3	.	TRBV20-1	.	CSARWADTQYF	TGCAGTGCAAGGTGGGCAGATACGCAGTATTTT
TRBJ1-4	.	TRBV20-1	few	CSARDSGNDEKLFF	TGCAGTGCTAGGGACAGTGGAAATGATGAAAAACTGTTTTTT
TRBJ2-2	TRBD1	TRBV5-1	.	CASSRTGTAGELFF	TGCGCCAGCAGCCGGACAGGGACGGCCGGGGAGCTGTTTTTT
TRBJ1-2	.	TRBV20-1	.	CSARNTGPNYGYTF	TGCAGTGCTAGAAACACAGGGCCTAACTATGGCTACACCTTC
TRBJ2-1	TRBD2	TRBV5-1	.	CASSLAKTSGRTGDHEQFF	TGCGCCAGCAGCTTGGCCAAGACTAGCGGGAGGACAGGGGATCATGAGCAGTTCTTC
TRBJ2-5	.	TRBV7-3	few	CASSLTRQGVETQYF	TGTGCCAGCAGCTTAACCCGGCAGGGTGTAGAGACCCAGTACTTC
TRBJ2-1	.	TRBV20-1	few	CSARGGEYNEQFF	TGCAGTGCTAGAGGGGGTGAATACAATGAGCAGTTCTTC
TRBJ1-5	.	TRBV7-3	few	CASSVDGNSNQPQHF	TGTGCCAGCAGTGTAGACGGAAATAGCAATCAGCCCCAGCATTTT
TRBJ2-1	.	TRBV7-7	few	CASSLVGGRGEQFF	TGTGCTAGCAGCTTAGTTGGGGGAAGGGGTGAGCAGTTCTTC
TRBJ2-1	TRBD1	TRBV5-8	.	CASSSAPGQGAHEQFF	TGTGCCAGCAGCTCCGCACCGGGACAGGGGGCCCATGAGCAGTTCTTC
TRBJ1-2	TRBD1	TRBV7-8	few	CASREDRDGYTF	TGTGCCAGCAGAGAGGACAGGGATGGCTACACCTTC
TRBJ1-1	.	TRBV16	.	CASSQSARVSEAFF	TGTGCCAGCAGCCAATCGGCCAGGGTTAGCGAAGCTTTCTTT
TRBJ2-1	TRBD2	TRBV5-1	.	CASPPPASGVLREQFF	TGCGCCAGCCCCCCCCCGGCTAGCGGGGTTCTTAGAGAGCAGTTCTTC
TRBJ2-2	.	TRBV6-2/TRBV6-3	.	CASETGVTGELFF	TGTGCCAGCGAAACGGGGGTTACCGGGGAGCTGTTTTTT